Following are 11 T cell receptor beta chains from one sample sequenced in a study of beta chain features in type 1 diabetes. Investigators reverse transcribed all isolated RNA, so they sequenced expressed TCRB transcripts. Clones were read by immunoSEQ multiplex PCR, and TCRdb kept only the in-frame ones, dropping some. The sample has a few hundred thousand clones, 12% to 15% seen once. Material for sequencing was central memory CD4+ T cells from blood. The receptors here all came from a man under 40 in good health.

The V call is TRBV10-3, the J call TRBJ2-1; 9 bases map to TRBD2. CDR1 is ENHRY and CDR2 is SYGVKD in the germline V gene. V dropped 4 bases and J dropped 3; count of bases not matched to a gene: 7. CDR3 size: 16 residues. The CDR3 sequence is CAISGMTSGVYNEQFF. The CDR3 DNA reads TGTGCCATCAGTGGCATGACTAGCGGAGTCTACAATGAGCAGTTCTTC.

The chain employs TRBV4-2 and TRBJ1-2; D is unclear. Looked up from germline, CDR1 is LGHNA and CDR2 is YNFKEQ. V was trimmed by 5 bases and J by 7 bases, leaving 14 bases between them. The CDR3 contains 13 residues. The CDR3 region is CASSSEWGSGYTF. CDR3 DNA sequence: TGTGCCAGCAGCTCCGAGTGGGGTAGTGGCTACACCTTC.

This clone was detected a few times. The V gene is TRBV11-2, the J gene TRBJ2-1; D could derive from TRBD1 or TRBD2 (6 bases each). CDR3 length: 12 residues. Trimming removed 3 bases at V and 12 bases at J, with 12 bases between. The germline V gene encodes CDR1 SGHAT and CDR2 FQNNGV. The DNA of the CDR3 is TGTGCCAGCAGCTTCAGTGGGGGGCTGCAGTTCTTC. Translating gives CASSFSGGLQFF.

The chain uses TRBV6-5 and TRBJ2-1, with D uncertain. The CDR3 totals 13 residues. Germline values: CDR1 MNHEY, CDR2 SVGAGI. Trimming pared 1 base from V and 9 bases from J, leaving 10 bases between. The CDR3 DNA sequence: TGTGCCAGCAGTTACTTGGGGATCAGTGAGCAGTTCTTC. Amino acid sequence: CASSYLGISEQFF.

The chain employs TRBV2 and TRBJ2-3, with TRBD1 matching over 9 bases. The ends lost 8 bases at V and 0 bases at J; junction bases unmatched: 3. Germline CDR1 is SNHLY and CDR2 is FYNNEI. The CDR3 is 14 residues long. In DNA form, the CDR3 reads TGTGCCAGCCCCGGGACAGGGAGCACAGATACGCAGTATTTT. It yields the protein CASPGTGSTDTQYF.

This chain uses TRBV5-1 with TRBJ2-2, with 12 bases identical to TRBD2. The CDR3 consists of 17 residues. Trimming removed 3 bases from V and 2 bases from J; junction bases left unmatched: 5. The germline CDR1 and CDR2 sequences are SGHRS and YFSETQ. CDR3 sequence reads: CASSWGTSGSNTGELFF. The CDR3 DNA follows: TGCGCCAGCAGCTGGGGGACTAGCGGGTCTAACACCGGGGAGCTGTTTTTT.

The chain combines TRBV5-1 with TRBJ1-2; D remains ambiguous. The germline gives CDR1 SGHRS, CDR2 YFSETQ. Trimming cost V 7 bases and J 12 bases, with 7 bases left between them. The CDR3 contains 8 residues. CDR3 loop: CASVVNTF. The DNA for the CDR3 is TGCGCCAGCGTTGTTAACACCTTC.

The genes are TRBV5-6 and TRBJ2-1, with 10 nucleotides matching TRBD2. This CDR3 is built from 15 residues. Trimming took 7 bases from V and 7 from J; bases not matched to a gene: 11. Germline V lookup: CDR1 SGHDT, CDR2 YYEEEE. The CDR3 region is CASAVLAGFGNEQFF. The CDR3 region has the DNA TGTGCCAGCGCGGTACTAGCGGGATTCGGTAATGAGCAGTTCTTC.

The table lists this clone with many counts. The chain links TRBV5-6 to TRBJ1-5; possibly TRBD1 for D (5 bases). Trimming took off 3 bases at V and 6 bases at J, with 16 bases between the two ends. The CDR3 consists of 15 residues. CDR1 and CDR2 from the germline V gene are SGHDT and YYEEEE. The CDR3 region is CASSSVGGAGQPQHF. For the CDR3, the DNA is TGTGCCAGCAGCTCCGTCGGAGGGGCGGGTCAGCCCCAGCATTTT.

The V gene is TRBV6-6, the J gene TRBJ2-7, with D tentatively TRBD1 or TRBD2 (6 bases each). This CDR3 is 15 amino acids long. Germline CDR1 reads MNHNY; CDR2 reads SVGAGI (reference sequence). The V and J ends lost 6 bases and 3 bases respectively, with 18 bases between them. The CDR3: CASSVEGGQYYEQYF. CDR3 DNA: TGTGCCAGCAGCGTTGAGGGAGGACAGTACTACGAGCAGTACTTC.

This clone occurred a few times. V gene TRBV11-2 combines with J gene TRBJ2-1, with D possibly matching TRBD2 (7 bases). Trimming removed 3 bases from V and 6 bases from J, with 15 bases in between. The germline V gene encodes CDR1 SGHAT and CDR2 FQNNGV. The CDR3 runs 15 residues. The DNA of the CDR3 is TGTGCCAGCAGCTTGCTAGCGGAGGGGGTCAATGAGCAGTTCTTC. As protein: CASSLLAEGVNEQFF.